What follows are 13 T cell receptor beta chains derived from one specimen sequenced in a study of T-cell reconstitution after alpha-beta-depleted transplantation in children (dated by TCRdb to 2016 to 2017). The treatment or condition label here, explained by the study, means: allogeneic hematopoietic cell transplantation with graft depleted of TCRalphabeta T cells and CD19 B cells. Library method: PCR. This sample was sequenced with an Illumina HiSeq 2500. TCR libraries were prepared with molecular barcoding, using unique molecular identifiers to normalize TCRbeta repertoire quantification. TCRdb reprocessed the public reads (quality trimming at Q25 with fastp, clone calling with MiXCR) and kept in-frame beta chains. Rows with a matching CDR3 protein are joined into one entry that keeps the most common DNA and genes. Counted in this sample were 750,000 to 950,000 distinct CDR3 sequences; 15% to 20% of them appeared once. The ten largest clones take up around 5% of the sample.

Here the sequenced sample was PBMCs, mostly from graft donor cells, taken 360 days after TCRalphabeta/CD19-depleted stem cell transplant. These receptors all stem from a male patient between 10 and 17 years old who had a stem cell transplant for acute lymphoblastic leukemia, so the T cells may come from the graft donor.

This clonotype was found a few times. The V and J genes are TRBV14 and TRBJ2-2; 11 bases fit TRBD1. With 10 bases clipped from V and 3 bases from J, the junction kept 7 bases outside the gene matches. The CDR3 contains 15 residues. The V gene's germline CDR1 is SGHDN and CDR2 FVKESK. The CDR3 here is CANRRTGGYTGELFF. For the CDR3, the DNA is TGTGCCAACAGGCGGACAGGGGGCTACACCGGGGAGCTGTTTTTT.

This clonotype was counted between two and nine times. V gene TRBV2 combines with J gene TRBJ2-7; 9 positions match TRBD2. The CDR3 extends over 11 amino acids. V lost 11 bases, J lost 4 bases, and 3 bases stayed unmatched. Germline CDR1 and CDR2: SNHLY and FYNNEI. CDR3 region: CAGGLAYEQYF. CDR3 nucleotide sequence: TGTGCCGGGGGACTAGCTTACGAGCAGTACTTC.

The genes are TRBV4-1 and TRBJ2-7, with 10 bases lining up with TRBD2. There are 16 residues in the CDR3. CDR1 is MGHRA and CDR2 is YSYEKL in the germline V gene. With V trimmed by 3 bases and J by 4 bases, 9 bases remained unmatched. The CDR3, as DNA: TGCGCCAGCAGCCAGGACCTAGCGGGAGTGGAGTACGAGCAGTACTTC. Translation: CASSQDLAGVEYEQYF.

This clonotype has a handful of counts. V is TRBV12-3 or TRBV12-4 and J is TRBJ2-7; maybe TRBD2 (5 bases). Trimming pared 4 bases from V and 4 bases from J, leaving 11 bases between. This CDR3 region has 13 residues. The DNA of the CDR3 is TGTGCCAGCAGTTCCCAACTAGAATACGAGCAGTACTTC. It encodes CASSSQLEYEQYF.

This sequence joins TRBV20-1 and TRBJ1-2; TRBD1 matches 7 bases. V was clipped by 6 bases and J by 8 bases; unmatched bases: 6. The germline gives CDR1 DFQATT, CDR2 SNEGSKA (reference sequence). The CDR3 spans 11 residues. The CDR3 reads CSAALGGGYTF. CDR3 bases: TGCAGTGCCGCTTTAGGGGGCGGCTACACCTTC.

The chain uses TRBV18 and TRBJ2-3, with TRBD2 matching 11 bases. Germline assignment: CDR1 KGHSH and CDR2 LQKENI. This CDR3 is built from 17 residues. V trimming: 6 bases; J trimming: 2 bases; junction bases outside the gene matches: 10. The DNA of the CDR3 is TGTGCCAGCTCTCCTGGGACTAGCGGTAGAGTCACAGATACGCAGTATTTT. Its translation is CASSPGTSGRVTDTQYF.

The sample holds a few counts of this clonotype. The chain links TRBV4-1 to TRBJ2-7; the D gene could be TRBD1 or TRBD2 (5 bases each). Between the trimmed V and J ends, which lost 1 base and 5 bases, there was a span of 15 bases. Germline loops: CDR1 MGHRA, CDR2 YSYEKL. CDR3 size: 15 residues. The CDR3 nucleotides read TGCGCCAGCAGCCAAGTATATTCGGGGACCCACGAGCAGTACTTC. Translation: CASSQVYSGTHEQYF.

The gene calls are TRBV18 and TRBJ2-2; D remains ambiguous. The CDR3 extends over 14 amino acids. Germline V CDR1 and CDR2: KGHSH, LQKENI. Trimming cost V 0 bases and J 6 bases, with 8 bases left between them. The CDR3 DNA reads TGTGCCAGCTCACCACCGAGCTTGGCCGGGGAGCTGTTTTTT. Its protein product is CASSPPSLAGELFF.

The V and J genes are TRBV18 and TRBJ1-2; D perhaps matches TRBD1 (6 bases). There are 16 residues in the CDR3. Trimming cost V 3 bases and J 0 bases, with 14 bases left between them. CDR1 and CDR2 (germline): KGHSH, LQKENI. CDR3 bases: TGTGCCAGCTCACCTACTCGAGGGGGAACTAACTATGGCTACACCTTC. It encodes CASSPTRGGTNYGYTF. Looking up the rest from reference TRBV18 and TRBJ1-2 gives the full variable domain: NAGVMQNPRHLVRRRGQEARLRCSPMKGHSHVYWYRQLPEEGLKFMVYLQKENIIDESGMPKERFSAEFPKEGPSILRIQQVVRGDSAAYFCASSPTRGGTNYGYTFGSGTRLTVV.

This clonotype appeared a few times. The chain links TRBV20-1 to TRBJ1-5; D is ambiguous. CDR3 length: 17 amino acids. V dropped 1 base and J dropped 0 bases, with 16 bases sitting between them. In germline, CDR1 is DFQATT, CDR2 SNEGSKA (reference sequence). CDR3 in DNA: TGCAGTGCTAGAGCCTTCCAAAGCAGCTATAGCAATCAGCCCCAGCATTTT. Its protein is CSARAFQSSYSNQPQHF.

Worth noting for this clonotype: Sequence at one end of the junction differs from germline and may be a read error. The chain links TRBV2 to TRBJ2-7, with TRBD1 matching 9 bases. This CDR3 is 16 amino acids long. Germline V gene lookup returns CDR1 SNHLY and CDR2 FYNNEI. CDR3 protein: CANSHSRDRASYEQYF. DNA of the CDR3: TGTGCCAACAGTCACTCCCGGGACAGGGCCTCCTACGAGCAGTACTTC.

This clonotype turned up a few times. The chain combines TRBV5-1 with TRBJ2-5, with 12 bases matching TRBD2. This CDR3 has 15 residues. CDR1 is SGHRS and CDR2 is YFSETQ in the germline V gene. Trimming removed 10 bases from V and 5 bases from J; junction bases left unmatched: 12. CDR3 loop: CASRLAGAKMETQYF. The CDR3 bases are TGCGCCTCAAGACTAGCGGGAGCGAAGATGGAGACCCAGTACTTC.

This clonotype occurred a few times. The chain couples TRBV20-1 to TRBJ2-7; 7 bases agree with TRBD2. The CDR3 is made up of 15 amino acids. The germline V gene has CDR1 DFQATT and CDR2 SNEGSKA (reference sequence). The ends lost 1 base at V and 1 base at J; junction bases unmatched: 7. CDR3 in DNA: TGCAGTGCTAGAGTCACTGGACTAGTATCCTACGAGCAGTACTTC. Its translation is CSARVTGLVSYEQYF.